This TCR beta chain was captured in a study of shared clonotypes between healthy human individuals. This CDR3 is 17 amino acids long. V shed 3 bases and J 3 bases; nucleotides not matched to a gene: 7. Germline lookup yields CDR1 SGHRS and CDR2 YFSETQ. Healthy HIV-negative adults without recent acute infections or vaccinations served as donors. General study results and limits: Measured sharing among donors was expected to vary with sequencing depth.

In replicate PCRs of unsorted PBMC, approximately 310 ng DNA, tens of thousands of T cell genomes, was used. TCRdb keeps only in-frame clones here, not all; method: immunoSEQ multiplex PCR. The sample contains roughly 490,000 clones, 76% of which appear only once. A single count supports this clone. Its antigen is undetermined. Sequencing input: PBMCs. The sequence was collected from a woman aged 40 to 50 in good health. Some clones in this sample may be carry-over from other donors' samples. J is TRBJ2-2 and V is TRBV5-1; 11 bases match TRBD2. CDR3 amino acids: CASSSGSGRADTGELFF. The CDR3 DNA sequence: TGCGCCAGCAGCTCGGGTAGCGGGAGGGCGGACACCGGGGAGCTGTTTTTT.